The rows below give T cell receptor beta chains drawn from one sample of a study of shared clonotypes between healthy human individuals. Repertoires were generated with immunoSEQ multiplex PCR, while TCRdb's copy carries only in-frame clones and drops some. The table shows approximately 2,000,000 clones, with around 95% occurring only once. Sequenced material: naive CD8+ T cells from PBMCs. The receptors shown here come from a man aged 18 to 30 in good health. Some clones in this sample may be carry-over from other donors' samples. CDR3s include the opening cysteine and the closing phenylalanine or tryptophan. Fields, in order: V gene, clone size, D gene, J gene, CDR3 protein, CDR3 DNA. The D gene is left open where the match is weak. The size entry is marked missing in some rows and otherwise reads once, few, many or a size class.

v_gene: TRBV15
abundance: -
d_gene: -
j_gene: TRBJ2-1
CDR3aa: CATARRRAYNEQFF
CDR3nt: TGTGCCACCGCCCGGAGGCGAGCCTACAATGAGCAGTTCTTC

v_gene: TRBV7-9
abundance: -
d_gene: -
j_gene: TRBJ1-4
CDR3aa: CASSGPGRGEKLFF
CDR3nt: TGTGCCAGCAGCGGACCGGGGCGAGGTGAAAAACTGTTTTTT

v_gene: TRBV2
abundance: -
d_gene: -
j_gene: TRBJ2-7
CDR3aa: CASSEVRDPSNEQYF
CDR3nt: TGTGCCAGCAGTGAAGTACGGGATCCGTCGAACGAGCAGTACTTC

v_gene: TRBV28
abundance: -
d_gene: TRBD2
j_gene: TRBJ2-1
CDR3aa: CASSLTVSRLAGDNEQFF
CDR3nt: TGTGCCAGCAGTTTAACCGTGTCGCGACTAGCGGGAGACAATGAGCAGTTCTTC

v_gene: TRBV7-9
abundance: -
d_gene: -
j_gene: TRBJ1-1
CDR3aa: CASSLVGRATEAFF
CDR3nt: TGTGCCAGCAGCTTAGTAGGCAGGGCCACTGAAGCTTTCTTT

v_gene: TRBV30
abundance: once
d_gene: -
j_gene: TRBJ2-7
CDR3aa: CAWNLGGYEQYF
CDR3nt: TGTGCCTGGAATTTGGGGGGCTACGAGCAGTACTTC

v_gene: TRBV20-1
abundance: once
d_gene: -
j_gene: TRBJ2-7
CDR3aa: CSAYPRDQQYF
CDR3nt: TGCAGTGCATACCCTCGTGATCAGCAGTACTTC

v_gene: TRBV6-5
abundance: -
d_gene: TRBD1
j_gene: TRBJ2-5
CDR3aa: CASSPGTGAQETQYF
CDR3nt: TGTGCCAGCAGTCCCGGGACAGGGGCCCAAGAGACCCAGTACTTC

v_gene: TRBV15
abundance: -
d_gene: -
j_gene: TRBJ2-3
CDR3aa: CATSGREESGTDTQYF
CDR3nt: TGTGCCACCAGCGGCAGAGAAGAAAGTGGCACAGATACGCAGTATTTT

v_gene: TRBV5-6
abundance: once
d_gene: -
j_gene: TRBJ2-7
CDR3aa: CASSWGSRDEQYF
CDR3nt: TGTGCCAGCAGCTGGGGTTCCAGGGACGAGCAGTACTTC

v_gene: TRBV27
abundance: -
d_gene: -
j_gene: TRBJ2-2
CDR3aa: CASTLGDTGELFF
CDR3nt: TGTGCCAGCACCCTGGGGGACACCGGGGAGCTGTTTTTT

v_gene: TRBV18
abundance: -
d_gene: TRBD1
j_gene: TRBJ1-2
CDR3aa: CASSPPGQGTYGYTF
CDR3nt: TGTGCCAGCTCACCACCGGGACAGGGGACCTATGGCTACACCTTC

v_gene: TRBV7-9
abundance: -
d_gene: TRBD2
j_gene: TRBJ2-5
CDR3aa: CASSSTLGTSEETQYF
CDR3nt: TGTGCCAGCAGCTCTACCCTCGGGACTAGCGAAGAGACCCAGTACTTC

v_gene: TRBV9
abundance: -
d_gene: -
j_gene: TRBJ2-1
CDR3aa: CASSVGPRLAMNEQFF
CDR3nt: TGTGCCAGCAGCGTAGGACCACGGCTAGCGATGAATGAGCAGTTCTTC